Listed here is a single TCR beta chain. Its antigen is undetermined. This sample is drawn from a study of blood T cells in healthy people across ages. Notes on the study in general: Because sorting was not performed, PBMCs prevented conclusive naive versus antigen-experienced comparison.

Researchers isolated at least 6.5 million PBMCs per sample. It was with a sample-barcoded 5' primer and a J-beta primer mix that a second PCR of about 6 to 12 cycles was run. MiXCR, applied by TCRdb to the 5' RACE reads, yields one record per CDR3 protein. In the table there are under 1,000,000 distinct CDR3 sequences, 46% of which are singletons. CDR3 length: 13 amino acids. Germline V gene lookup returns CDR1 SGHDN and CDR2 FVKESK. J is TRBJ2-5 and V is TRBV14; 7 positions agree with TRBD2. The end of the DNA aligns better with TRBJ2-7, so the J call may be wrong. Sequencing was done on a sample of blood. This receptor was identified in a man aged 80 or over in good health. The CDR3 coding sequence is TGTGCCAGCAGCCAAGCGGGAGGCTCCGAGCAGTACTTC. It encodes CASSQAGGSEQYF.